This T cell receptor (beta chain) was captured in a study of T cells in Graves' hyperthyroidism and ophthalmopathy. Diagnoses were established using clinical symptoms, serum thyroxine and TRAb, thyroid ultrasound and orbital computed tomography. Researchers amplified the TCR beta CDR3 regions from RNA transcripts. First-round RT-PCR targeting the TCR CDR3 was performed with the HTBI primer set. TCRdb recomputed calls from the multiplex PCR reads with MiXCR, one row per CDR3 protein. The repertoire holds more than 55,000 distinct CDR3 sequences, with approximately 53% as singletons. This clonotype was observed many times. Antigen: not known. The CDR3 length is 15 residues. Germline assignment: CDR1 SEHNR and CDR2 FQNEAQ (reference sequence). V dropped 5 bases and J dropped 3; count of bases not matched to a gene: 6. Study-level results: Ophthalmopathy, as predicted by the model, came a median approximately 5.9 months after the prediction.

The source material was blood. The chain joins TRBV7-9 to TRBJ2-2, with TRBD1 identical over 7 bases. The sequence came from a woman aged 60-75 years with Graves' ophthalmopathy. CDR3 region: CASSQVQGDTGELFF. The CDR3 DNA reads TGTGCCAGCAGCCAAGTGCAGGGGGACACCGGGGAGCTGTTTTTT.